The T cell receptor (beta chain) described here comes from a study of CD8 T cells in ankylosing spondylitis. General study points: Reports of some motif variants in reactive arthritis synovial fluid and blood predate this one.

TCRdb used MiXCR to reprocess the 5' RACE reads, holding one entry per CDR3 protein. The sample gives 200,000 to 250,000 distinct CDR3 sequences, about 10% of which show up once; approximately 6.6% is in the top ten. The ends lost 3 bases at V and 0 bases at J; junction bases unmatched: 13. From germline, CDR1 is SGHVS and CDR2 FNYEAQ. The CDR3 loop spans 19 amino acids. A note on this clonotype: What it binds is unknown.

This sequence joins TRBV7-6 and TRBJ2-3, with 9 bases fitting TRBD2. The clonotype originates from a male donor with ankylosing spondylitis or in good health (not recorded which). Sample: blood, either unsorted or a sorted T cell fraction (not recorded which). The DNA for the CDR3 is TGTGCCAGCAGCTTCATGCTAGCGGGGAAACCTTCTAGCACAGATACGCAGTATTTT. It is translated as CASSFMLAGKPSSTDTQYF.